The entry that follows covers one T cell receptor beta chain sequence. This specimen belongs to a study of control samples from healthy donors and cancer patients. Clones were read by immunoSEQ multiplex PCR, and TCRdb kept only the in-frame ones, dropping some. Of 190,000 or so clones in the sample, just under 95% are singletons; the top ten hold roughly 1.6%. The TCR sequence derives from a man aged 18 to 35 in good health. The sample comprised blood.

The CDR3 DNA follows: TGCGCCAGCAGCCAACTCGGGACAGATGGGGGTTACGAGCAGTACTTC. Translating gives CASSQLGTDGGYEQYF. The chain recombines TRBV4-1 with TRBJ2-7, with 7 bases aligning to TRBD1. From germline, CDR1 is MGHRA and CDR2 YSYEKL. The CDR3 has 16 residues. The ends lost 2 bases at V and 4 bases at J; junction bases unmatched: 11.